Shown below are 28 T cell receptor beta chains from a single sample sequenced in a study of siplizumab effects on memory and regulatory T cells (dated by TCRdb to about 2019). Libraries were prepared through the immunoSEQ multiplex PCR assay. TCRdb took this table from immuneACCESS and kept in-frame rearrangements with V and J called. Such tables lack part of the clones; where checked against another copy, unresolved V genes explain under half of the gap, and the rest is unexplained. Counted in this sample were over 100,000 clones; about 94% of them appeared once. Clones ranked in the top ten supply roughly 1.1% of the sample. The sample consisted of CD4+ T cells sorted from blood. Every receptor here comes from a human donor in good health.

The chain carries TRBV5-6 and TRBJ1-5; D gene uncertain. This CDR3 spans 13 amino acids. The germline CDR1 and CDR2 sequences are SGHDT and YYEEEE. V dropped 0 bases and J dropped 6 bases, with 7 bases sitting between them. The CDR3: CASSLGFGQPQHF. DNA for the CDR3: TGTGCCAGCAGCTTGGGATTTGGTCAGCCCCAGCATTTT.

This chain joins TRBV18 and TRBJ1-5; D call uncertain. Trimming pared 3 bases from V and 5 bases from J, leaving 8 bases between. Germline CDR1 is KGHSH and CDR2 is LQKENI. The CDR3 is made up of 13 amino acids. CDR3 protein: CASSPKIDQPQHF. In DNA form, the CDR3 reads TGTGCCAGCTCACCCAAAATCGATCAGCCCCAGCATTTT.

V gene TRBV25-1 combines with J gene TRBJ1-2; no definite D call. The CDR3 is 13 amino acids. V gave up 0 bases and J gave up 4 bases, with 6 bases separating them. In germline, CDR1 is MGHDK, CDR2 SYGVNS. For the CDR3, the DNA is TGTGCCAGCAGTGAATACCACACCTATGGCTACACCTTC. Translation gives CASSEYHTYGYTF.

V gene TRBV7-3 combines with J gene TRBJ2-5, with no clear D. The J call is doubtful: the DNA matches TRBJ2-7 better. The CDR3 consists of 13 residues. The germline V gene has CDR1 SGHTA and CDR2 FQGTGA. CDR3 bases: TGTGCCAGCAGCATACAGAGGTCCTACGAGCAGTACTTC. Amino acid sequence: CASSIQRSYEQYF.

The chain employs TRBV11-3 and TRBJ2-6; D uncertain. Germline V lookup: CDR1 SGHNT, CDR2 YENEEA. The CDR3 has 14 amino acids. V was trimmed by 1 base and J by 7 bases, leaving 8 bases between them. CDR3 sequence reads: CASSLGSGANVLTF. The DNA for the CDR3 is TGTGCCAGCAGCTTAGGTTCAGGCGCCAACGTCCTGACTTTC.

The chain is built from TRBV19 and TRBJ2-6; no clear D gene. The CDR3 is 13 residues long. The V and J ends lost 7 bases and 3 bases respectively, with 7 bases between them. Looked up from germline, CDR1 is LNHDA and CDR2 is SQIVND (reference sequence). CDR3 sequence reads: CASTFDGANVLTF. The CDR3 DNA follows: TGTGCCAGTACCTTCGATGGGGCCAACGTCCTGACTTTC.

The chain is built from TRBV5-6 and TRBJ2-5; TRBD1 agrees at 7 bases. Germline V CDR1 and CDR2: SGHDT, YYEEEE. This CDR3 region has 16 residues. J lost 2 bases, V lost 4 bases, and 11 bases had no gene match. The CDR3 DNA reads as TGTGCCAGCAGCCGATCCGGGACAGCCCTGCAAGAGACCCAGTACTTC. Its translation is CASSRSGTALQETQYF.

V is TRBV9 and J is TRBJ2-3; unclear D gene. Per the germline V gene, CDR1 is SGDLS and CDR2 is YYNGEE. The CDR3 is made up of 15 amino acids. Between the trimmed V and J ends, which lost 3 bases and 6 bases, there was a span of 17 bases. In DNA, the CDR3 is TGTGCCAGCAGCGGTGACGGAGCGAGGCTGGATACGCAGTATTTT. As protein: CASSGDGARLDTQYF.

The CDR3 nucleotides are TGTGCCAGCAGCGTAGGGGGGGCATCTCATCACGAGCAGTACTTC. This gives the protein CASSVGGASHHEQYF. The gene calls are TRBV9 and TRBJ2-7; tentatively, D is TRBD1 or TRBD2 (6 bases each). V shed 0 bases and J shed 5 bases, with 15 bases lying between them. Germline loops: CDR1 SGDLS, CDR2 YYNGEE. CDR3 size: 15 residues.

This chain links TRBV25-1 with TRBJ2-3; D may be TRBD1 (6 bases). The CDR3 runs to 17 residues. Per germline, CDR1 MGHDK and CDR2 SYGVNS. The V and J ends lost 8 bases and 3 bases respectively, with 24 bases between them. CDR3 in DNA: TGTGCCAGCGGTGGGGTTTCTGGGACACTCTGGACAGATACGCAGTATTTT. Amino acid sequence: CASGGVSGTLWTDTQYF.

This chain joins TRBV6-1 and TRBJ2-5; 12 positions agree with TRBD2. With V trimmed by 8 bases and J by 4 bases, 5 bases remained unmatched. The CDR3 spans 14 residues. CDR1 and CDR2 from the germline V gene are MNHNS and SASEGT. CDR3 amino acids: CASASGRGGETQYF. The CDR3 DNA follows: TGTGCCAGCGCTAGCGGGAGGGGTGGAGAGACCCAGTACTTC.

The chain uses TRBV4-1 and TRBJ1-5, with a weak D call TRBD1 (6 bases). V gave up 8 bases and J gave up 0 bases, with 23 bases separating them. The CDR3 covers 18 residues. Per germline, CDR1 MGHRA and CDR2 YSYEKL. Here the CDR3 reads CASGTPGAGANSNQPQHF. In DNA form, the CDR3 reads TGCGCCAGCGGAACCCCTGGGGCGGGGGCTAATAGCAATCAGCCCCAGCATTTT.

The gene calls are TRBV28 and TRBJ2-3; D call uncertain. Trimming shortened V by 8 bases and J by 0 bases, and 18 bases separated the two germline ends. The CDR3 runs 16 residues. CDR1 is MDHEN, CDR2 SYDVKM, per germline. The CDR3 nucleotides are TGTGCCAGCTTTAAACAAGGTGGCAGAAGCACAGATACGCAGTATTTT. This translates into CASFKQGGRSTDTQYF. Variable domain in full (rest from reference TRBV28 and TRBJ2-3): DVKVTQSSRYLVKRTGEKVFLECVQDMDHENMFWYRQDPGLGLRLIYFSYDVKMKEKGDIPEGYSVSREKKERFSLILESASTNQTSMYLCASFKQGGRSTDTQYFGPGTRLTVL.

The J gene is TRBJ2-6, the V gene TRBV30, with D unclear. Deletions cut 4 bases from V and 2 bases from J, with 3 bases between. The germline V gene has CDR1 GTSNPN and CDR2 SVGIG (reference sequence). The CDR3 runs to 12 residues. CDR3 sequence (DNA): TGTGCCTGGACCACTGGGGCCAACGTCCTGACTTTC. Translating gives CAWTTGANVLTF.

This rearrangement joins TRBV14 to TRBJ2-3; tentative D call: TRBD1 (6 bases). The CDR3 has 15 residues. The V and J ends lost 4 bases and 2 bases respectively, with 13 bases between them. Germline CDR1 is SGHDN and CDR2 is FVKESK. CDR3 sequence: CASSLQGTPTDTQYF. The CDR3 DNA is TGTGCCAGCAGCCTTCAGGGGACCCCCACAGATACGCAGTATTTT.

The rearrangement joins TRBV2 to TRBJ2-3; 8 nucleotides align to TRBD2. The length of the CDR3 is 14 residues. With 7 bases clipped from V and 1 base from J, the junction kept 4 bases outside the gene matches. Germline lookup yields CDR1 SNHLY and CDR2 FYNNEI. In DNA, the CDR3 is TGTGCCAGCAAGTGGCGGGAGGGCACAGATACGCAGTATTTT. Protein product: CASKWREGTDTQYF. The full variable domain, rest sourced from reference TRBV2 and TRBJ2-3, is EPEVTQTPSHQVTQMGQEVILRCVPISNHLYFYWYRQILGQKVEFLVSFYNNEISEKSEIFDDQFSVERPDGSNFTLKIRSTKLEDSAMYFCASKWREGTDTQYFGPGTRLTVL.

The CDR3 sequence: CASSPGQGVYTF. CDR3 bases: TGTGCCAGCAGCCCGGGACAGGGCGTCTACACCTTC. The V and J genes are TRBV27 and TRBJ1-2; 9 bases are shared with TRBD1. Germline CDR1 reads MNHEY; CDR2 reads SMNVEV (reference sequence). V gave up 6 bases and J gave up 10 bases; unmatched junction bases: 6. The length of the CDR3 is 12 residues.

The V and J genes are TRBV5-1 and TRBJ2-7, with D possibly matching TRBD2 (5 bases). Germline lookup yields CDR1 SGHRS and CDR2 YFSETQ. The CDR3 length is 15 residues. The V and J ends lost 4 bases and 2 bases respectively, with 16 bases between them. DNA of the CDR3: TGCGCCAGCAGCCCACCAATTGCGGGCACCTACGAGCAGTACTTC. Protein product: CASSPPIAGTYEQYF.

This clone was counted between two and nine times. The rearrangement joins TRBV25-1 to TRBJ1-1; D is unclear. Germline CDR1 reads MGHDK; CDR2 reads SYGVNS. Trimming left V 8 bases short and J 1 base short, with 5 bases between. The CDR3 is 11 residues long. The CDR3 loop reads CASEANTEAFF. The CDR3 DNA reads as TGTGCCAGCGAAGCGAACACTGAAGCTTTCTTT.

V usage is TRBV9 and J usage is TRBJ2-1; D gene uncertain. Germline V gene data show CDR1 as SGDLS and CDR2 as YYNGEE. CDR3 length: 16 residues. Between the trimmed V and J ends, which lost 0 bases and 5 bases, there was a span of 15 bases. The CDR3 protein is CASSVDLRLPNNEQFF. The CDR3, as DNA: TGTGCCAGCAGCGTAGACTTGAGACTCCCCAACAATGAGCAGTTCTTC. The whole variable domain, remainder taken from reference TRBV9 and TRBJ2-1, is DSGVTQTPKHLITATGQRVTLRCSPRSGDLSVYWYQQSLDQGLQFLIQYYNGEERAKGNILERFSAQQFPDLHSELNLSSLELGDSALYFCASSVDLRLPNNEQFFGPGTRLTVL.

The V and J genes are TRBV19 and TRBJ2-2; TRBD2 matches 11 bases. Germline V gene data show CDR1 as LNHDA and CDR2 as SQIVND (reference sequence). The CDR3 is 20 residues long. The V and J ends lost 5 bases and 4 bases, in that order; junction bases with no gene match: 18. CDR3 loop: CASSGAGTSGYGRSTGELFF. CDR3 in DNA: TGTGCCAGTAGTGGGGCTGGGACTAGCGGATACGGTAGGAGCACCGGGGAGCTGTTTTTT.

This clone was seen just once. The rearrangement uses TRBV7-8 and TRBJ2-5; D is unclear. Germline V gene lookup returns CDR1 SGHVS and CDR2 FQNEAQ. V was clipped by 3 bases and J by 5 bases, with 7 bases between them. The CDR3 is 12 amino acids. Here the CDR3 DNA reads TGTGCCAGCAGCTTTATAGGGGAGACCCAGTACTTC. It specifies CASSFIGETQYF.

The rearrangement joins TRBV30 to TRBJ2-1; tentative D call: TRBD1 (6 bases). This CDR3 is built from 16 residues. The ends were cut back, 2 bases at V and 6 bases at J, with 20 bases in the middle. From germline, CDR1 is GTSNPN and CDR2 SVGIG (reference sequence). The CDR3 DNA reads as TGTGCCTGGAGTCCTCTCGACAGGACTGAGGGCAATGAGCAGTTCTTC. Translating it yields CAWSPLDRTEGNEQFF. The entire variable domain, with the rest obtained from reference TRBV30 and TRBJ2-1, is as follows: SQTIHQWPATLVQPVGSPLSLECTVEGTSNPNLYWYRQAAGRGLQLLFYSVGIGQISSEVPQNLSASRPQDRQFILSSKKLLLSDSGFYLCAWSPLDRTEGNEQFFGPGTRLTVL.

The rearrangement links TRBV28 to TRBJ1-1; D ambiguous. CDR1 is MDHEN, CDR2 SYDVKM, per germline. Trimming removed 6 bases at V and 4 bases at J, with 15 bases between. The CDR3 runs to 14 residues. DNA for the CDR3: TGTGCCAGCAGAACTTATACTGAGGGCACTGAAGCTTTCTTT. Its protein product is CASRTYTEGTEAFF.

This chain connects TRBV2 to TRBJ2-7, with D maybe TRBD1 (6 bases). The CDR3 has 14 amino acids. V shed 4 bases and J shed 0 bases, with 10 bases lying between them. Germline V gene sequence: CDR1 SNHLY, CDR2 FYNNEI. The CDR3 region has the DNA TGTGCCAGCAGTGCGACAGGCATCTCCTACGAGCAGTACTTC. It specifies CASSATGISYEQYF.

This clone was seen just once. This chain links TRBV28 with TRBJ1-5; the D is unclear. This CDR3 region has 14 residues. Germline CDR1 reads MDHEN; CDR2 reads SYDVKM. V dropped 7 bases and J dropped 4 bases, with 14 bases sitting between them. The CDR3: CASKPALVNQPQHF. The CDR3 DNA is TGTGCCAGCAAACCGGCTCTTGTTAATCAGCCCCAGCATTTT.

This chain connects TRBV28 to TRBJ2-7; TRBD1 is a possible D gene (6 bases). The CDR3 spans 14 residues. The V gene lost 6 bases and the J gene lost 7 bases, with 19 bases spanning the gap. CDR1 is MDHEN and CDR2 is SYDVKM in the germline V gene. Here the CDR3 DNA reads TGTGCCAGCAGCTTACCAGGGGCGGCGAAGGAGCAGTACTTC. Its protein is CASSLPGAAKEQYF.

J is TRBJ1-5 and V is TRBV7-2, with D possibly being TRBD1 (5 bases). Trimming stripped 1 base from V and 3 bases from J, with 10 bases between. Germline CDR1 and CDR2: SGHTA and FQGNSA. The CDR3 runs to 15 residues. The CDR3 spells CASSLVRQHNQPQHF. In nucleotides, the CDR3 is TGTGCCAGCAGCTTAGTGCGACAGCACAATCAGCCCCAGCATTTT.